A single sample is the source of the 22 T cell receptor beta chains below, sequenced in a study of Ad26.COV2.S vaccination and SARS-CoV-2 variants. Sequenced by immunoSEQ multiplex PCR; TCRdb stores in-frame clones only, minus some. The sample includes 510,000 or so clones, around 88% of them seen just once. Treatment given: around 19 received Ad26.COV2.S at low or high dose, single or two shots; several received placebo; per-sample allocation not given. Samples analyzed were those drawn on day 63 after the first vaccine or placebo injection. Here the sequenced sample was peripheral blood, taken in a trial of Ad26.COV2.S vaccine versus placebo. These receptors were obtained from a person aged 18-65 years who received the Ad26.COV2.S COVID-19 vaccine or a placebo.

V is TRBV5-6 and J is TRBJ1-5; 7 positions match TRBD1. This CDR3 region has 16 residues. After removal of 4 bases from V and 7 bases from J, the junction contained 14 bases not matched to a gene. Germline V gives CDR1 SGHDT, CDR2 YYEEEE. This chain's CDR3 is CASSTTSGTVGQPQHF. CDR3 DNA sequence: TGTGCCAGCAGCACCACTTCCGGGACAGTCGGGCAGCCCCAGCATTTT.

This chain connects TRBV6-2 or TRBV6-3 to TRBJ2-1, with unresolved D. The CDR3 consists of 16 residues. The V end was cut by 2 bases, the J end by 0 bases, with 11 bases between. Germline V gene sequence: CDR1 MNHEY, CDR2 SVGEGT. CDR3 protein: CASSYAPGSSYNEQFF. Here the CDR3 DNA reads TGTGCCAGCAGTTACGCCCCAGGCAGCTCCTACAATGAGCAGTTCTTC.

The chain has TRBV6-2 or TRBV6-3 and TRBJ1-1, with 7 bases fitting TRBD1. The J segment lost 4 bases and the V segment lost 0 bases, leaving 8 bases of the junction unmatched. The CDR3 runs 16 residues. Germline CDR1 MNHEY, CDR2 SVGEGT. The CDR3 DNA reads as TGTGCCAGCAGTTACTCGGCCGGGCAGGGGGGCACTGAAGCTTTCTTT. As protein: CASSYSAGQGGTEAFF.

This clone was detected only once. V and J are TRBV5-4 and TRBJ2-5; TRBD1 is a possible D gene (6 bases). CDR1 and CDR2 (germline): SGHNT, YYREEE (reference sequence). There are 16 residues in the CDR3. The V gene lost 0 bases and the J gene lost 1 base, with 13 bases spanning the gap. The CDR3 reads CASSLDLGQSQETQYF. CDR3 coding DNA: TGTGCCAGCAGCTTGGACCTTGGACAGTCCCAAGAGACCCAGTACTTC.

The V gene is TRBV4-3, the J gene TRBJ2-3; D call uncertain. This CDR3 is built from 14 residues. The V end was cut by 5 bases, the J end by 6 bases, with 15 bases between. The germline CDR1 and CDR2 sequences are LGHNA and YSLEER. For the CDR3, the DNA is TGCGCCAGCAGCTCGGGCCTTCCGGCGGATACGCAGTATTTT. Amino acids: CASSSGLPADTQYF.

The genes are TRBV7-8 and TRBJ1-3; D is undetermined. The V and J ends lost 3 bases and 0 bases respectively, with 9 bases between them. Germline-derived CDR1 and CDR2 are SGHVS and FQNEAQ. CDR3 size: 15 residues. The CDR3 reads CASSFSADSGNTIYF. In DNA, the CDR3 is TGTGCCAGCAGCTTTAGCGCAGACTCTGGAAACACCATATATTTT.

The chain has TRBV3-1 (or the pseudogene TRBV3-2) and TRBJ2-2, with 9 bases lining up with TRBD2. The length of the CDR3 is 18 residues. CDR1 is LGHDT, CDR2 YNNKEL, per germline (reference sequence). The V gene end was trimmed by 2 bases and the J gene end by 7 bases; junction bases not matched to a gene: 14. The chain's CDR3 is CASSQKRRLSGSIGELFF. In DNA form, the CDR3 reads TGTGCCAGCAGCCAAAAGCGCCGTCTTAGCGGGAGTATCGGGGAGCTGTTTTTT.

The chain joins TRBV6-5 to TRBJ2-7, with TRBD1 identical over 7 bases. CDR3 length: 13 amino acids. Germline V CDR1 and CDR2: MNHEY, SVGAGI. Trimming at V came to 3 bases and at J to 6 bases, leaving 5 bases not matched to a gene. The CDR3 nucleotides are TGTGCCAGCAGTTATGTCCCAGGGGGCGAGCAGTACTTC. Protein product: CASSYVPGGEQYF.

The chain recombines TRBV29-1 with TRBJ2-2; 10 positions match TRBD2. The CDR3 covers 15 residues. The V segment lost 6 bases and the J segment 4 bases; nucleotides outside the gene matches: 8. Germline values: CDR1 SQVTM, CDR2 ANQGSEA. In DNA form, the CDR3 reads TGCAGCGTGGACGCCGGGACTAGCGTCACCGGGGAGCTGTTTTTT. This encodes CSVDAGTSVTGELFF.

This clone was recorded a few times. J is TRBJ2-2 and V is TRBV6-2 or TRBV6-3; D may match TRBD1 or TRBD2 (6 bases each). Between the trimmed V and J ends, which lost 0 bases and 2 bases, there was a span of 19 bases. Per germline, CDR1 MNHEY and CDR2 SVGEGT. The CDR3 is made up of 19 amino acids. The DNA for the CDR3 is TGTGCCAGCAGTTACTCGAATCTGAGATCGGGGGCAAACACCGGGGAGCTGTTTTTT. This translates into CASSYSNLRSGANTGELFF.

This clone was seen just once. This rearrangement joins TRBV5-1 to TRBJ2-3; 7 bases line up with TRBD2. Trimming removed 4 bases from V and 5 bases from J; junction bases left unmatched: 13. Germline lookup yields CDR1 SGHRS and CDR2 YFSETQ. The CDR3 spans 16 residues. The CDR3 nucleotides read TGCGCCAGCAGCCCTGGGTTGCTAGCGGAGGGAGATACGCAGTATTTT. Protein: CASSPGLLAEGDTQYF.

This clone was recorded only once. The genes are TRBV14 and TRBJ2-5; the D is unclear. V lost 4 bases and J 4 bases, leaving 10 bases between the germline ends. CDR1 is SGHDN, CDR2 FVKESK, per germline. CDR3 length: 13 residues. The chain's CDR3 is CASSLSRTETQYF. The CDR3 DNA reads TGTGCCAGCAGCCTATCTAGAACAGAGACCCAGTACTTC.

The chain joins TRBV7-2 to TRBJ2-3; 9 positions agree with TRBD2. The V and J ends lost 5 bases and 0 bases, in that order; junction bases with no gene match: 15. Germline CDR1 SGHTA, CDR2 FQGNSA. The CDR3 contains 19 residues. CDR3 nucleotide sequence: TGTGCCAGCAGCCCGTCGGCGGGAGGGCCGAGAGGTAGCACAGATACGCAGTATTTT. It yields the protein CASSPSAGGPRGSTDTQYF.

This rearrangement joins TRBV28 to TRBJ1-5; D unresolved. Germline V lookup: CDR1 MDHEN, CDR2 SYDVKM. V lost 5 bases and J lost 9, with 2 bases in between. The length of the CDR3 is 9 residues. In DNA form, the CDR3 reads TGTGCCAGCAGTCCGCCCCAGCATTTT. Translation gives CASSPPQHF.

CDR3 sequence: CASRQTVGEKLFF. CDR3 bases: TGTGCCAGCAGACAAACGGTCGGTGAAAAACTGTTTTTT. The chain joins TRBV27 to TRBJ1-4; D is uncertain. The CDR3 extends over 13 amino acids. Trimming left V 6 bases short and J 7 bases short, with 12 bases between. CDR1 and CDR2 from the germline V gene are MNHEY and SMNVEV (reference sequence).

V gene TRBV3-1 (or the pseudogene TRBV3-2) combines with J gene TRBJ2-2; D might be TRBD2 (5 bases). CDR3 length: 12 amino acids. Trimming took 8 bases from V and 5 from J, leaving 9 bases between them. Germline CDR1 LGHDT, CDR2 YNNKEL (reference sequence). The chain's CDR3 is CASGRHTGELFF. DNA of the CDR3: TGTGCCAGCGGGAGACATACCGGGGAGCTGTTTTTT.

This clone showed up just once. V gene TRBV5-1 combines with J gene TRBJ2-7; D is possibly TRBD1 (7 bases). The germline V gene encodes CDR1 SGHRS and CDR2 YFSETQ. The CDR3 has 15 amino acids. V gave up 0 bases and J gave up 2 bases, with 12 bases separating them. CDR3 nucleotide sequence: TGCGCCAGCAGCTTGGGTCAGGGGGGCACCTACGAGCAGTACTTC. Amino acid sequence: CASSLGQGGTYEQYF. Full variable domain (outside the CDR3, taken from reference TRBV5-1 and TRBJ2-7): KAGVTQTPRYLIKTRGQQVTLSCSPISGHRSVSWYQQTPGQGLQFLFEYFSETQRNKGNFPGRFSGRQFSNSRSEMNVSTLELGDSALYLCASSLGQGGTYEQYFGPGTRLTVT.

V is TRBV6-2 or TRBV6-3 and J is TRBJ2-7; 11 nucleotides line up with TRBD2. V shed 5 bases, J shed 7 bases, and the junction held 10 bases outside the gene matches. The CDR3 is made up of 15 amino acids. Germline V lookup: CDR1 MNHEY, CDR2 SVGEGT. This CDR3 reads CASSPVSGRAGEQYF. DNA of the CDR3: TGTGCCAGCAGTCCCGTTAGCGGGAGGGCCGGGGAGCAGTACTTC.

This chain joins TRBV9 and TRBJ2-2; 9 bases are shared with TRBD2. The CDR3 has 16 amino acids. CDR1 is SGDLS and CDR2 is YYNGEE in the germline V gene. V dropped 2 bases and J dropped 4; count of bases not matched to a gene: 6. DNA for the CDR3: TGTGCCAGCAGCGTTGGCCTAGCGGGACTCACCGGGGAGCTGTTTTTT. Protein: CASSVGLAGLTGELFF.

This clone was counted a single time. The rearrangement joins TRBV4-3 to TRBJ2-7; 11 bases are shared with TRBD2. The CDR3 totals 16 residues. The V gene end was trimmed by 0 bases and the J gene end by 6 bases; junction bases not matched to a gene: 7. The germline gives CDR1 LGHNA, CDR2 YSLEER. CDR3 sequence reads: CASSQDLLAGGREQYF. The CDR3 region has the DNA TGCGCCAGCAGCCAAGATTTGCTAGCGGGAGGCCGCGAGCAGTACTTC.

The chain has TRBV5-4 and TRBJ1-2; 8 bases line up with TRBD1. Losses at the gene ends were 4 bases for V and 5 bases for J; bases not matched to a gene: 7. This CDR3 comprises 14 residues. CDR1 is SGHNT and CDR2 is YYREEE in the germline V gene (reference sequence). The chain's CDR3 is CASSQGQALYGYTF. CDR3 bases: TGTGCCAGCAGCCAGGGACAGGCCCTATATGGCTACACCTTC.

The chain is built from TRBV4-2 and TRBJ2-3; perhaps D is TRBD1 or TRBD2 (5 bases each). Germline V gene lookup returns CDR1 LGHNA and CDR2 YNFKEQ. The CDR3 has 14 amino acids. V dropped 4 bases and J dropped 4 bases, with 12 bases sitting between them. CDR3 coding DNA: TGTGCCAGCAGCCCCGCCCGAGGGGCAGATACGCAGTATTTT. Protein product: CASSPARGADTQYF.